This TCR beta chain was sequenced during a study of Ad26.COV2.S vaccination and SARS-CoV-2 variants. Study findings and constraints: The analyses of TCR breadth and depth may have understated the size of total T cell responses. Similar non-spike TCR breadth was seen in vaccine and placebo recipients. In vaccinated individuals, spike-specific CD8+ and CD4+ T cell responses reportedly displayed substantial breadth.

With respect to this clone: The target antigen is unknown.

V shed 6 bases and J shed 7 bases, with 10 bases lying between them. The CDR3 runs 12 residues. The germline V gene encodes CDR1 MNHEY and CDR2 SVGEGT. As to treatment: about 20 received Ad26.COV2.S at low or high dose, single or two shots; about 5 received placebo; per-sample allocation not given. The investigators took samples on day 63 after the first vaccine or placebo injection. Vaccination employed an Ad26 vector expressing the Wuhan-strain SARS-CoV-2 spike. Sequenced by immunoSEQ multiplex PCR; TCRdb stores in-frame clones only, minus some. The table lists about 220,000 clones, over 75% of them singletons.

The starting material was peripheral blood, obtained in a trial of Ad26.COV2.S vaccine versus placebo. The rearrangement joins TRBV6-2 or TRBV6-3 to TRBJ2-4; either TRBD1 or TRBD2 may fit D (6 bases each). The sequence came from a person between 18 and 59 years old who received the Ad26.COV2.S COVID-19 vaccine or a placebo. Written as DNA, the CDR3 is TGTGCCAGCAGCCGAGGGGGGAACATTCAGTACTTC. This encodes CASSRGGNIQYF.